Sequencing of this T cell receptor beta chain was carried out in a study of blood T cell repertoires in COVID-19. Repertoires were generated with immunoSEQ multiplex PCR, while TCRdb's copy carries only in-frame clones and drops some. The sample includes fewer than 250,000 clones, approximately 85% of them seen just once. This clone has just a few counts. Germline V gives CDR1 MNHEY, CDR2 SMNVEV (reference sequence). The ends lost 2 bases at V and 3 bases at J; junction bases unmatched: 3. There are 14 residues in the CDR3. The study drew participants aged about 18 to 89 years from roughly 25 US areas. Participants reported their clinical history, and cohort assignment relied on those reports.

The chain has TRBV27 and TRBJ2-7, with 8 bases fitting TRBD1. This TCR was recovered from a woman aged 45-65 years with acute COVID-19. The sample taken for sequencing was PBMCs or T cells enriched from blood (not recorded which). CDR3 in amino acids: CASSLRTGGYEQYF. The DNA for the CDR3 is TGTGCCAGCAGTTTACGCACAGGGGGCTACGAGCAGTACTTC.